These 30 T cell receptor beta chains were all obtained from the same sample, sequenced in a study of blood T cells in healthy people across ages. With a J-beta primer mix and a sample-barcoded 5' primer, a second PCR ran about 6 to 11 cycles. TCRdb independently ran MiXCR on the 5' RACE reads; one entry per CDR3 protein. This table holds some 1.5 million distinct CDR3 sequences, around 40% found once. Material: blood. The source is a young woman in good health.

In its sample, this clonotype was seen many times. This rearrangement joins TRBV4-1 to TRBJ2-1, with 11 bases fitting TRBD2. This CDR3 is built from 15 residues. Germline lookup yields CDR1 MGHRA and CDR2 YSYEKL. Trimming at V came to 4 bases and at J to 4 bases, leaving 3 bases not matched to a gene. The CDR3 sequence: CASSPTSGNYNEQFF. The CDR3 DNA reads TGCGCCAGCAGCCCGACTAGCGGGAATTACAATGAGCAGTTCTTC.

The chain employs TRBV7-9 and TRBJ2-1, with TRBD2 matching 7 bases. CDR1 and CDR2 from the germline V gene are SEHNR and FQNEAQ (reference sequence). J gave up 10 bases and V 4 bases, and 7 bases lay outside the gene matches. There are 13 residues in the CDR3. The CDR3 nucleotides are TGTGCCAGCAGCTCCGCGGGGGAGGGGGAGCAGTTCTTC. It specifies CASSSAGEGEQFF.

V gene TRBV2 combines with J gene TRBJ1-1; D is perhaps TRBD1 (5 bases). Germline loops: CDR1 SNHLY, CDR2 FYNNEI. The V end was cut by 2 bases, the J end by 5 bases, with 18 bases between. The CDR3 is made up of 16 amino acids. The CDR3 region is CASSEPIGGGETEAFF. The CDR3 bases are TGTGCCAGCAGTGAACCCATCGGGGGTGGGGAAACTGAAGCTTTCTTT.

The chain combines TRBV24-1 with TRBJ2-2, with D tentatively TRBD1 (5 bases). V was pared by 7 bases and J by 5 bases, with 7 bases between. This CDR3 contains 12 residues. Germline CDR1 is KGHDR and CDR2 is SFDVKD. The chain's CDR3 is CATSRQTGELFF. The CDR3 coding sequence is TGTGCCACCAGCCGACAGACCGGGGAGCTGTTTTTT.

The chain links TRBV30 to TRBJ2-7; possibly TRBD2 for D (6 bases). There are 13 residues in the CDR3. V was clipped by 3 bases and J by 4 bases, with 13 bases between them. The V gene's germline CDR1 is GTSNPN and CDR2 SVGIG (reference sequence). CDR3 loop: CAWSLRDFYEQYF. The CDR3 region has the DNA TGTGCCTGGAGCCTCCGGGACTTTTACGAGCAGTACTTC.

This sequence joins TRBV28 and TRBJ2-2; D gene uncertain. V lost 7 bases and J lost 5, with 8 bases in between. The CDR3 consists of 12 residues. In germline, CDR1 is MDHEN, CDR2 SYDVKM. The CDR3 sequence: CASTPGTGELFF. DNA for the CDR3: TGTGCCAGCACACCCGGGACCGGGGAGCTGTTTTTT. Drawing the rest from reference TRBV28 and TRBJ2-2, the complete variable domain is DVKVTQSSRYLVKRTGEKVFLECVQDMDHENMFWYRQDPGLGLRLIYFSYDVKMKEKGDIPEGYSVSREKKERFSLILESASTNQTSMYLCASTPGTGELFFGEGSRLTVL.

The rearrangement links TRBV3-1 to TRBJ2-5; the D gene could be TRBD1 or TRBD2 (5 bases each). The CDR3 length is 14 residues. V was shortened by 0 bases and J by 5 bases, with 10 bases between the two germline ends. Germline CDR1 is LGHDT and CDR2 is YNNKEL (reference sequence). The DNA for the CDR3 is TGTGCCAGCAGCCAAGAAGACTGGGGGGAGACCCAGTACTTC. As protein: CASSQEDWGETQYF.

This clonotype has a handful of counts. This sequence joins TRBV12-3 or TRBV12-4 and TRBJ1-1; D unresolved. CDR3 length equals 12 residues. Trimming removed 3 bases at V and 4 bases at J, with 6 bases between. The CDR3 sequence is CASSFYGTEAFF. The CDR3 nucleotides are TGTGCCAGCAGTTTTTATGGCACTGAAGCTTTCTTT.

As to this clonotype: At one end the junction does not follow the germline gene, possibly because of a read error. The J gene is TRBJ2-3, the V gene TRBV30; the D gene is possibly TRBD2 (5 bases). The CDR3 is 14 residues long. Looked up from germline, CDR1 is GTSNPN and CDR2 is SVGIG (reference sequence). This CDR3 reads CAWRVRSSTATQYF. The CDR3 DNA follows: TGTGCCTGGAGGGTGAGATCTAGCACAGCTACGCAGTATTTT.

This clonotype was recorded a few times. The V gene is TRBV12-3 or TRBV12-4, the J gene TRBJ1-2, with D uncertain. The CDR3 contains 15 residues. The ends were cut back, 0 bases at V and 4 bases at J, with 12 bases in the middle. This CDR3 reads CASSLAPSTTYGYTF. For the CDR3, the DNA is TGTGCCAGCAGTTTAGCGCCAAGCACGACCTATGGCTACACCTTC.

The chain uses TRBV12-3 or TRBV12-4 and TRBJ1-2; 7 positions match TRBD1. V shed 6 bases and J 10 bases; nucleotides not matched to a gene: 5. The CDR3 consists of 11 residues. The CDR3 DNA follows: TGTGCCAGCAGCCGACAGGGTTTCTACACCTTC. As protein: CASSRQGFYTF.

This clonotype was counted between two and nine times. The chain employs TRBV4-1 and TRBJ1-5; weak D call: TRBD1 (6 bases). The V and J ends lost 3 bases and 4 bases respectively, with 16 bases between them. CDR1 is MGHRA, CDR2 YSYEKL, per germline. This CDR3 has 16 amino acids. The DNA for the CDR3 is TGCGCCAGCAGCCACCGACAGGCGATTCGGAATCAGCCCCAGCATTTT. Translation: CASSHRQAIRNQPQHF.

The rearrangement links TRBV20-1 to TRBJ1-4, with TRBD1 matching over 8 bases. CDR1 is DFQATT and CDR2 is SNEGSKA in the germline V gene (reference sequence). The V and J ends lost 5 bases and 3 bases, in that order; junction bases with no gene match: 11. The CDR3 is made up of 16 amino acids. CDR3 nucleotides: TGCAGTGCTCAGAGGGCACAGGGGGTACCTAATGAAAAACTGTTTTTT. It yields the protein CSAQRAQGVPNEKLFF.

This clonotype was seen at least ten times. The CDR3, as DNA: TGTGCCAGCAGTTTATTGGGGCCCACAGATACGCAGTATTTT. This translates into CASSLLGPTDTQYF. This sequence joins TRBV27 and TRBJ2-3; tentative D call: TRBD1 (5 bases). Germline V lookup: CDR1 MNHEY, CDR2 SMNVEV (reference sequence). The V end was cut by 1 base, the J end by 2 bases, with 7 bases between. This CDR3 has 14 amino acids.

In its sample, this clonotype was seen once. The chain combines TRBV9 with TRBJ2-5, with D possibly being TRBD1 (5 bases). V was cut by 0 bases and J by 2 bases, with 11 bases left in between. The germline V gene encodes CDR1 SGDLS and CDR2 YYNGEE. The CDR3 consists of 15 residues. This chain's CDR3 is CASSVGPTVQETQYF. CDR3 DNA sequence: TGTGCCAGCAGCGTAGGCCCGACAGTACAAGAGACCCAGTACTTC.

This clonotype was observed a few times. This rearrangement joins TRBV7-2 to TRBJ1-5; 8 positions agree with TRBD1. J gave up 4 bases and V 3 bases, and 5 bases lay outside the gene matches. Germline CDR1 is SGHTA and CDR2 is FQGNSA. The CDR3 length is 15 residues. Here the CDR3 reads CASSLGDRKNQPQHF. The CDR3, as DNA: TGTGCCAGCAGCTTGGGGGACAGGAAAAATCAGCCCCAGCATTTT.

The sample holds a few counts of this clonotype. J is TRBJ2-5 and V is TRBV6-2 or TRBV6-3, with no clear D. CDR1 is MNHEY and CDR2 is SVGEGT in the germline V gene. The CDR3 totals 12 residues. V was trimmed by 2 bases and J by 5 bases, leaving 6 bases between them. The CDR3 DNA sequence: TGTGCCAGCAGTTACGTTTCGGAGACCCAGTACTTC. Translated: CASSYVSETQYF.

This clonotype appeared once. The chain combines TRBV9 with TRBJ2-7; D tentatively reads TRBD1 or TRBD2 (5 bases each). The J call may not be correct, given that the DNA end is closer to TRBJ2-5. The CDR3 length is 14 residues. Germline V gives CDR1 SGDLS, CDR2 YYNGEE. CDR3 sequence reads: CASSVSFRDETQYF. In nucleotides, the CDR3 is TGTGCCAGCAGCGTAAGCTTTCGGGACGAGACCCAGTACTTC.

This clonotype was picked up a small number of times. This rearrangement joins TRBV28 to TRBJ1-5; 8 bases line up with TRBD1. Germline trimming cut 6 bases from V and 0 bases from J; bases unmatched to any gene: 16. The CDR3 has 19 amino acids. The germline CDR1 and CDR2 sequences are MDHEN and SYDVKM. CDR3: CASRPGQARTLYSNQPQHF. In DNA, the CDR3 is TGTGCCAGCAGGCCGGGACAGGCTCGTACCTTATATAGCAATCAGCCCCAGCATTTT.

This clonotype was seen only a few times. The rearrangement uses TRBV20-1 and TRBJ2-7; the match to TRBD2 covers 11 bases. The CDR3 sequence is 14 residues long. V was clipped by 5 bases and J by 0 bases; unmatched bases: 3. Per the germline V gene, CDR1 is DFQATT and CDR2 is SNEGSKA (reference sequence). CDR3 coding DNA: TGCAGTGCTTCTAGCGGGGGGCACTCCTACGAGCAGTACTTC. Its protein product is CSASSGGHSYEQYF.

The CDR3 protein is CASSPWTSGNYEQYF. Written as DNA, the CDR3 is TGTGCCAGCAGTCCATGGACTAGCGGGAACTACGAGCAGTACTTC. This rearrangement joins TRBV7-8 to TRBJ2-5; TRBD2 aligns across 12 bases. The DNA end is more similar to TRBJ2-7, so the J call may be wrong. The length of the CDR3 is 15 residues. Per the germline V gene, CDR1 is SGHVS and CDR2 is FQNEAQ.

The CDR3 nucleotides are TGTGCCAGCAGCTTAGAGGGTAGCGGGGCTCACAATGAGCAGTTCTTC. This sequence encodes CASSLEGSGAHNEQFF. The V gene is TRBV7-2, the J gene TRBJ2-1; 8 nucleotides line up with TRBD2. Germline V lookup: CDR1 SGHTA, CDR2 FQGNSA. The CDR3 has 16 residues. The trim removed 1 base at V and 5 bases at J, leaving 7 bases unmatched.

This sequence joins TRBV19 and TRBJ2-1, with a possible D match to TRBD2 (7 bases). The V and J ends lost 3 bases and 4 bases respectively, with 16 bases between them. The CDR3 length is 16 residues. Germline CDR1 is LNHDA and CDR2 is SQIVND (reference sequence). This CDR3 is CASSIPSAGAYNEQFF. The CDR3 DNA reads as TGTGCCAGTAGTATCCCCTCGGCGGGGGCATACAATGAGCAGTTCTTC.

The chain joins TRBV5-5 to TRBJ1-1; D call uncertain. Germline lookup yields CDR1 SGHKS and CDR2 YYEKEE (reference sequence). Trimming left V 4 bases short and J 6 bases short, with 13 bases between. This CDR3 spans 13 amino acids. The CDR3 nucleotides are TGTGCCAGCAGCATCCAGGTTCTCGCTGAAGCTTTCTTT. Its protein is CASSIQVLAEAFF.

The chain couples TRBV7-3 to TRBJ2-5, with TRBD2 identical over 8 bases. The junction had 5 bases not matched to a gene; V was cut back by 0 bases and J by 5 bases. This CDR3 comprises 15 residues. Germline CDR1 is SGHTA and CDR2 is FQGTGA. DNA of the CDR3: TGTGCCAGCAGCTTAACAGCGGGAGTATTGGAGACCCAGTACTTC. This codes for CASSLTAGVLETQYF.

This chain joins TRBV20-1 and TRBJ2-1; TRBD2 aligns across 9 bases. The V segment lost 0 bases and the J segment 4 bases; nucleotides outside the gene matches: 10. In germline, CDR1 is DFQATT, CDR2 SNEGSKA (reference sequence). The CDR3 loop spans 17 amino acids. The CDR3 sequence is CSARDLAGTTLYNEQFF. DNA for the CDR3: TGCAGTGCTAGAGATCTAGCGGGGACAACCTTGTACAATGAGCAGTTCTTC.

This clonotype appeared a few times. The chain employs TRBV11-2 and TRBJ2-7, with D uncertain. Between the trimmed V and J ends, which lost 6 bases and 2 bases, there was a span of 14 bases. Germline assignment: CDR1 SGHAT and CDR2 FQNNGV. The CDR3 covers 14 residues. CDR3 residues: CASRAYPGPYEQYF. The CDR3 region has the DNA TGTGCCAGCAGGGCTTACCCAGGTCCCTACGAGCAGTACTTC.

This clonotype has a handful of counts. The chain uses TRBV10-2 and TRBJ2-7, with D unresolved. The CDR3 consists of 13 residues. Trimming pared 9 bases from V and 0 bases from J, leaving 12 bases between. Germline CDR1 WSHSY, CDR2 SAAADI. CDR3 sequence reads: CASSTDFSYEQYF. CDR3 bases: TGCGCCAGTTCCACGGATTTCTCCTACGAGCAGTACTTC.

This chain uses TRBV4-1 with TRBJ1-2; D unclear. This CDR3 is built from 16 residues. Germline CDR1 is MGHRA and CDR2 is YSYEKL. Trimming stripped 0 bases from V and 5 bases from J, with 16 bases between. The CDR3 nucleotides read TGCGCCAGCAGCCAAGAACCTGATTCGGGCTTATATGGCTACACCTTC. Encoded protein: CASSQEPDSGLYGYTF.

Concerning this clonotype: At one end, the junction sequence differs from germline, possibly due to a read error. V and J are TRBV20-1 and TRBJ2-7; tentatively, D is TRBD2 (8 bases). The CDR3 extends over 16 amino acids. CDR1 and CDR2 (germline): DFQATT, SNEGSKA (reference sequence). CDR3 in DNA: TGCAGCGCTAGTAGGGGGCGGCTAGCGGGTAACTACGAGCAGTACTTC. Translating it yields CSASRGRLAGNYEQYF.